Listed below are T cell receptor beta chains from one sample, sequenced in a study of CD8 T cells in ankylosing spondylitis. MiXCR, applied by TCRdb to the 5' RACE reads, yields one record per CDR3 protein. Of 250,000 to 400,000 distinct CDR3 sequences in the sample, around 10% were seen once. The sample consisted of blood, either unsorted or a sorted T cell fraction (not recorded which). These receptors all come from a female donor with ankylosing spondylitis or in good health (not recorded which). CDR3s include the opening cysteine and the closing phenylalanine or tryptophan. The order of the fields is clone size, D gene, J gene, V gene, CDR3 protein, CDR3 DNA. The D gene is left open where the match is weak. Size is omitted from some rows. Given values are once, few, many or a class for expanded clones.

abundance: few; d_gene: -; j_gene: TRBJ2-1; v_gene: TRBV3-1; CDR3aa: CASSPKHGTSSKVEQFF; CDR3nt: TGTGCCAGCAGCCCAAAACACGGGACTTCAAGTAAGGTTGAGCAGTTCTTC
abundance: few; d_gene: TRBD2; j_gene: TRBJ2-2; v_gene: TRBV3-1; CDR3aa: CASSQVAGWTGELFF; CDR3nt: TGTGCCAGCAGCCAAGTAGCGGGGTGGACCGGGGAGCTGTTTTTT
abundance: few; d_gene: TRBD1; j_gene: TRBJ2-2; v_gene: TRBV5-1; CDR3aa: CASSIRTGGNTGELFF; CDR3nt: TGCGCCAGCAGCATACGGACAGGCGGAAACACCGGGGAGCTGTTTTTT
abundance: many; d_gene: -; j_gene: TRBJ2-6; v_gene: TRBV21-1; CDR3aa: CASSGTSGANVLTF; CDR3nt: TGTGCCAGCAGTGGTACCTCTGGGGCCAACGTCCTGACTTTC
abundance: many; d_gene: TRBD2; j_gene: TRBJ2-3; v_gene: TRBV11-2; CDR3aa: CASSLEFGAGGQADTQYF; CDR3nt: TGTGCCAGCAGCTTAGAATTTGGGGCGGGGGGGCAGGCAGATACGCAGTATTTT
abundance: many; d_gene: TRBD2; j_gene: TRBJ2-3; v_gene: TRBV20-1; CDR3aa: CSAGGTSSADTQYF; CDR3nt: TGCAGTGCTGGAGGGACTAGCTCCGCAGATACGCAGTATTTT
abundance: -; d_gene: TRBD1; j_gene: TRBJ1-5; v_gene: TRBV11-1; CDR3aa: CASSLDRGVNQPQHF; CDR3nt: TGTGCCAGCAGCTTAGACAGGGGGGTAAATCAGCCCCAGCATTTT
abundance: many; d_gene: -; j_gene: TRBJ2-7; v_gene: TRBV11-2; CDR3aa: CASSPVSGRSYEQYF; CDR3nt: TGTGCCAGCAGCCCTGTGAGCGGCCGCTCCTACGAGCAGTACTTC
abundance: -; d_gene: -; j_gene: TRBJ2-5; v_gene: TRBV20-1; CDR3aa: CSAGLLGGAQETQYF; CDR3nt: TGCAGTGCTGGTCTATTGGGCGGGGCCCAAGAGACCCAGTACTTC
abundance: -; d_gene: -; j_gene: TRBJ2-3; v_gene: TRBV5-1; CDR3aa: CASSPSASEVFSNTDTQYF; CDR3nt: TGCGCCAGCAGCCCCTCGGCCTCCGAAGTCTTTTCGAACACAGATACGCAGTATTTT
abundance: many; d_gene: -; j_gene: TRBJ2-2; v_gene: TRBV18; CDR3aa: CASSPPERTGELFF; CDR3nt: TGTGCCAGCTCACCACCGGAGAGGACCGGGGAGCTGTTTTTT
abundance: many; d_gene: TRBD1; j_gene: TRBJ2-7; v_gene: TRBV27; CDR3aa: CASRGGTGLYEQYF; CDR3nt: TGTGCCAGCCGTGGGGGGACAGGGCTCTACGAGCAGTACTTC
abundance: many; d_gene: TRBD2; j_gene: TRBJ2-5; v_gene: TRBV6-1; CDR3aa: CASSEGTSDWETQYF; CDR3nt: TGTGCCAGCAGTGAAGGGACTAGCGATTGGGAGACCCAGTACTTC
abundance: few; d_gene: TRBD1; j_gene: TRBJ1-5; v_gene: TRBV28; CDR3aa: CASSLRGPGNQPQHF; CDR3nt: TGTGCCAGCAGCCTCAGGGGGCCGGGCAATCAGCCCCAGCATTTT
abundance: -; d_gene: -; j_gene: TRBJ2-7; v_gene: TRBV5-5; CDR3aa: CASSFQVGTYEQYF; CDR3nt: TGTGCCAGCAGCTTTCAGGTCGGCACCTACGAGCAGTACTTC
abundance: many; d_gene: TRBD1; j_gene: TRBJ2-7; v_gene: TRBV28; CDR3aa: CASTRTGFFYEQYF; CDR3nt: TGTGCCAGTACCCGGACAGGGTTCTTCTACGAGCAGTACTTC
abundance: many; d_gene: -; j_gene: TRBJ1-6; v_gene: TRBV6-5; CDR3aa: CASSYRPGWDSPLHF; CDR3nt: TGTGCCAGCAGCTACCGGCCCGGTTGGGATTCACCCCTCCACTTT
abundance: many; d_gene: -; j_gene: TRBJ1-5; v_gene: TRBV20-1; CDR3aa: CSAHGGGNNQPQHF; CDR3nt: TGCAGTGCTCATGGTGGCGGAAACAATCAGCCCCAGCATTTT
abundance: many; d_gene: TRBD2; j_gene: TRBJ2-1; v_gene: TRBV27; CDR3aa: CASSLTSGGSYNEQFF; CDR3nt: TGTGCCAGCAGTTTGACTAGCGGGGGGTCCTACAATGAGCAGTTCTTC
abundance: many; d_gene: TRBD1; j_gene: TRBJ2-5; v_gene: TRBV5-1; CDR3aa: CASSLMGTGAQETQYF; CDR3nt: TGCGCCAGCAGCTTGATGGGGACAGGGGCCCAAGAGACCCAGTACTTC
abundance: many; d_gene: -; j_gene: TRBJ1-6; v_gene: TRBV5-1; CDR3aa: CASSLAREASPLHF; CDR3nt: TGCGCCAGCAGCTTGGCCCGGGAAGCTTCACCCCTCCACTTT
abundance: many; d_gene: -; j_gene: TRBJ2-1; v_gene: TRBV5-1; CDR3aa: CASRTQGLQNEQFF; CDR3nt: TGCGCCAGCAGGACTCAGGGCTTACAGAATGAGCAGTTCTTC
abundance: many; d_gene: -; j_gene: TRBJ1-2; v_gene: TRBV29-1; CDR3aa: CSATTPSNYGYTF; CDR3nt: TGCAGCGCTACAACACCATCTAACTATGGCTACACCTTC
abundance: many; d_gene: -; j_gene: TRBJ2-1; v_gene: TRBV5-1; CDR3aa: CASSLIFGLQFF; CDR3nt: TGCGCCAGCAGCTTGATTTTTGGACTACAGTTCTTC
abundance: -; d_gene: -; j_gene: TRBJ2-7; v_gene: TRBV7-9; CDR3aa: CASSLVQPFGEQYF; CDR3nt: TGTGCCAGCAGCTTAGTCCAGCCCTTTGGGGAGCAGTACTTC
abundance: many; d_gene: TRBD1; j_gene: TRBJ1-1; v_gene: TRBV7-7; CDR3aa: CASSRDRNTEAFF; CDR3nt: TGTGCCAGCAGCCGGGACAGAAACACTGAAGCTTTCTTT